One sample yielded the 8 T cell receptor beta chains listed below, sequenced in a study of blood T cell repertoires in COVID-19 (dated by TCRdb to the early 2020s). Library prep was done by the immunoSEQ multiplex PCR assay. TCRdb took this table from immuneACCESS and kept in-frame rearrangements with V and J called. Such tables lack part of the clones; where checked against another copy, unresolved V genes explain under half of the gap, and the rest is unexplained. Counted in this sample were approximately 300,000 clones; more than 85% of them appeared once. In total, the top ten clones hold about 18% of the sample. Sequencing was performed on PBMCs or T cells enriched from blood (not recorded which). The receptors were gathered from a woman in her twenties or thirties who had recovered from COVID-19.

The chain is built from TRBV25-1 and TRBJ1-1; 10 bases fit TRBD1. Germline CDR1 is MGHDK and CDR2 is SYGVNS. Unmatched junction bases numbered 20, after V lost 10 bases and J lost 6 bases. This CDR3 comprises 17 residues. The CDR3 bases are TGTGCCAACGCGTCGGGACAGGGGTCGCTAGGGGTCGCTGAAGCTTTCTTT. As protein: CANASGQGSLGVAEAFF. Full variable domain (missing parts from reference TRBV25-1 and TRBJ1-1): EADIYQTPRYLVIGTGKKITLECSQTMGHDKMYWYQQDPGMELHLIHYSYGVNSTEKGDLSSESTVSRIRTEHFPLTLESARPSHTSQYLCANASGQGSLGVAEAFFGQGTRLTVV.

This chain links TRBV9 with TRBJ2-3, with 7 bases identical to TRBD2. Germline V CDR1 and CDR2: SGDLS, YYNGEE. There are 16 residues in the CDR3. V gave up 0 bases and J gave up 4 bases; unmatched junction bases: 8. In DNA form, the CDR3 reads TGTGCCAGCAGCGTAGGAAGCGGGATAGAGGCAGATACGCAGTATTTT. Its protein is CASSVGSGIEADTQYF.

CDR3 loop: CASSKTPGTGGEPQHF. The CDR3 region has the DNA TGCGCCAGCAGCAAGACCCCCGGGACAGGGGGCGAGCCCCAGCATTTT. This chain links TRBV4-1 with TRBJ1-5; 12 bases are shared with TRBD1. This CDR3 spans 16 amino acids. Germline CDR1 MGHRA, CDR2 YSYEKL. The junction had 10 bases not matched to a gene; V was cut back by 5 bases and J by 8 bases.

The chain is built from TRBV27 and TRBJ2-7; 8 bases agree with TRBD1. The J segment lost 1 base and the V segment lost 5 bases, leaving 10 bases of the junction unmatched. The length of the CDR3 is 16 residues. Looked up from germline, CDR1 is MNHEY and CDR2 is SMNVEV (reference sequence). The CDR3 loop reads CASSPYGQGISYEQYF. The CDR3 DNA sequence: TGTGCCAGCAGTCCCTACGGACAGGGAATATCCTACGAGCAGTACTTC.

The chain combines TRBV19 with TRBJ1-2; a possible D gene is TRBD1 (5 bases). Between the trimmed V and J ends, which lost 8 bases and 6 bases, there was a span of 16 bases. The CDR3 totals 13 residues. The germline V gene has CDR1 LNHDA and CDR2 SQIVND (reference sequence). CDR3 coding DNA: TGTGCCAGTCGCATAGGGACGGGGGATGGCTACACCTTC. Amino acid sequence: CASRIGTGDGYTF.

The J gene is TRBJ2-7, the V gene TRBV7-2; D remains unclear. V lost 3 bases and J 0 bases, leaving 12 bases between the germline ends. The CDR3 totals 15 residues. The germline CDR1 and CDR2 sequences are SGHTA and FQGNSA. The CDR3 DNA reads as TGTGCCAGCAGCTTTAGCTTGGCTAGCTCCTACGAGCAGTACTTC. Its protein is CASSFSLASSYEQYF.

The CDR3 here is CASSPGLKGDTQYF. The CDR3 DNA follows: TGCGCCAGCAGCCCGGGACTAAAAGGAGATACGCAGTATTTT. The chain combines TRBV4-1 with TRBJ2-3; 7 positions match TRBD2. This CDR3 comprises 14 residues. V was pared by 4 bases and J by 5 bases, with 6 bases of the junction left unmatched. CDR1 is MGHRA and CDR2 is YSYEKL in the germline V gene.

The V and J genes are TRBV5-5 and TRBJ1-5; a weak D match, TRBD1 (5 bases). Germline V CDR1 and CDR2: SGHKS, YYEKEE (reference sequence). V was pared by 2 bases and J by 1 base, with 10 bases between. This CDR3 region has 15 residues. In nucleotides, the CDR3 is TGTGCCAGCAGCTTAAACGGGGGAAGCAATCAGCCCCAGCATTTT. Translating gives CASSLNGGSNQPQHF.